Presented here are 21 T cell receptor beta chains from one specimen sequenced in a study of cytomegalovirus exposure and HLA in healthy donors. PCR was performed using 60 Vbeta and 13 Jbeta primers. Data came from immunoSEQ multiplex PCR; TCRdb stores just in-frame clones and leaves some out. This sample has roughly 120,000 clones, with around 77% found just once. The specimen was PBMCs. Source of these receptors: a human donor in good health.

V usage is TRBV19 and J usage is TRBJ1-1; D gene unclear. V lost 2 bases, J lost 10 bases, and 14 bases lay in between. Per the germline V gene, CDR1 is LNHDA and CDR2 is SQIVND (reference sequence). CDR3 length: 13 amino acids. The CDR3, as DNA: TGTGCCAGTAGTATACTTTCTGAGGCTCGAGCTTTCTTT. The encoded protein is CASSILSEARAFF. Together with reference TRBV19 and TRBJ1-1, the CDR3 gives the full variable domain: DGGITQSPKYLFRKEGQNVTLSCEQNLNHDAMYWYRQDPGQGLRLIYYSQIVNDFQKGDIAEGYSVSREKKESFPLTVTSAQKNPTAFYLCASSILSEARAFFGQGTRLTVV.

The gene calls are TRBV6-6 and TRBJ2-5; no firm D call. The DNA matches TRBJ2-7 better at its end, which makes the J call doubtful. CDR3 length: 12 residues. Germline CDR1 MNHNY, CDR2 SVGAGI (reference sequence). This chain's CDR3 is CASSYSSYEQYF. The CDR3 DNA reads TGTGCCAGCAGTTACTCCTCCTACGAGCAGTACTTC.

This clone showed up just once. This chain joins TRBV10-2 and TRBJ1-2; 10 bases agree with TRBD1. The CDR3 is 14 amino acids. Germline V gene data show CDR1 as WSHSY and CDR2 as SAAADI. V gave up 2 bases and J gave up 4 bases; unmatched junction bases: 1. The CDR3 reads CASSEGQGGYGYTF. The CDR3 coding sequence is TGCGCCAGCAGTGAGGGACAGGGGGGCTATGGCTACACCTTC.

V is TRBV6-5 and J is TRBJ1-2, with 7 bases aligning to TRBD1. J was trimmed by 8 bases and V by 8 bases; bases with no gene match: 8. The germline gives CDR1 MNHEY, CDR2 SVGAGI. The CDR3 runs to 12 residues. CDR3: CASFPGGGGYTF. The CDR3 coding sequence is TGTGCCAGCTTTCCAGGGGGTGGGGGCTACACCTTC.

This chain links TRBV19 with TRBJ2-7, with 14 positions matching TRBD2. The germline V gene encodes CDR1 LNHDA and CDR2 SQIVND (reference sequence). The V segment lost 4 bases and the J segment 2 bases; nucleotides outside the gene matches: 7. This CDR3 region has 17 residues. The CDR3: CASSTLGTSGSPYEQYF. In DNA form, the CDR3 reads TGTGCCAGTAGTACGCTCGGGACTAGCGGGAGCCCCTACGAGCAGTACTTC.

The CDR3 DNA sequence: TGCAGCGTTGTAGTGGACAGGGGTTTTTTAGGGCAGTACTTC. The encoded protein is CSVVVDRGFLGQYF. This chain joins TRBV29-1 and TRBJ2-7, with 9 bases matching TRBD1. The germline V gene has CDR1 SQVTM and CDR2 ANQGSEA. This CDR3 is built from 14 residues. The V segment lost 4 bases and the J segment 9 bases; nucleotides outside the gene matches: 13.

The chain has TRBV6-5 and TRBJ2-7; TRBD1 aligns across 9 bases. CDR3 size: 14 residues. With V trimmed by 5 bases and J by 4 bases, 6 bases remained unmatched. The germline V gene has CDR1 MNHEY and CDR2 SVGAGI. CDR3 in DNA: TGTGCCAGCAGTCGACACGGGACAGGGTACGAGCAGTACTTC. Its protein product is CASSRHGTGYEQYF.

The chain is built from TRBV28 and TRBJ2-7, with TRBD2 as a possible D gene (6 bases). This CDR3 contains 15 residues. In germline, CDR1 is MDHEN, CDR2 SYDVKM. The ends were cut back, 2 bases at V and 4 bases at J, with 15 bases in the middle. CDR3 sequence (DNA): TGTGCCAGCAGTTTAGCGATGGGACTGCAATACGAGCAGTACTTC. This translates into CASSLAMGLQYEQYF.

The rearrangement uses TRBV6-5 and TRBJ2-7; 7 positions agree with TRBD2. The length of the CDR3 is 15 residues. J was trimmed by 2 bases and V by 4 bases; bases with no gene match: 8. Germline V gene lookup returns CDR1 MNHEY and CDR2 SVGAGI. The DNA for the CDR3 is TGTGCCAGCAGTTCCCTGGGCGGGAGAGCCTACGAGCAGTACTTC. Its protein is CASSSLGGRAYEQYF.

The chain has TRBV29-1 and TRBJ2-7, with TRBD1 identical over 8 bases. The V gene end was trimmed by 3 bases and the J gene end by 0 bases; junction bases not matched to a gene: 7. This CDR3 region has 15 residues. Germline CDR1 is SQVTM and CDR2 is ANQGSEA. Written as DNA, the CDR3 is TGCAGCGTTGAGTCCCGGGACAGGAACTCCTACGAGCAGTACTTC. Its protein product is CSVESRDRNSYEQYF.

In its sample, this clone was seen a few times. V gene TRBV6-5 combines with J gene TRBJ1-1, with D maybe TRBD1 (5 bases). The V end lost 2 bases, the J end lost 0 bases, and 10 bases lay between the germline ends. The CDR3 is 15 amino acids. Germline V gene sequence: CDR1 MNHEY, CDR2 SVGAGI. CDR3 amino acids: CASSYAKGVNTEAFF. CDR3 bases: TGTGCCAGCAGTTACGCAAAAGGGGTGAACACTGAAGCTTTCTTT.

CDR3 bases: TGTGCCAGCAGTGACGGTACAGGCGCCTACGAGCAGTACTTC. Protein: CASSDGTGAYEQYF. The chain combines TRBV2 with TRBJ2-7; D is possibly TRBD1 (5 bases). The germline gives CDR1 SNHLY, CDR2 FYNNEI. V was clipped by 3 bases and J by 2 bases, with 11 bases between them. This CDR3 region has 14 residues.

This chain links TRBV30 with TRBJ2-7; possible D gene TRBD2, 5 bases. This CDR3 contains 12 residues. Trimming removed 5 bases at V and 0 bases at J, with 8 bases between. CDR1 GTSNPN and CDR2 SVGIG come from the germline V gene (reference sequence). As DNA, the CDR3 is TGTGCCTGGGACCGGGGCTCCTACGAGCAGTACTTC. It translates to CAWDRGSYEQYF.

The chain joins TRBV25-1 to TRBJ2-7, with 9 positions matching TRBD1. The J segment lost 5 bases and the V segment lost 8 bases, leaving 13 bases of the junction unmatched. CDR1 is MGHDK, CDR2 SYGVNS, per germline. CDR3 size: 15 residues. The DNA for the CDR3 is TGTGCCAGCGGGACAGACAGGGGGAAGTCAGACGAGCAGTACTTC. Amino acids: CASGTDRGKSDEQYF.

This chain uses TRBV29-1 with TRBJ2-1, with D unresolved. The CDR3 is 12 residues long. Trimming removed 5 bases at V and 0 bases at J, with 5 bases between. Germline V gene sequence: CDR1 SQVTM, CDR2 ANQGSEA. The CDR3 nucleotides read TGCAGCGTTAGGAGCTCCTACAATGAGCAGTTCTTC. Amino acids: CSVRSSYNEQFF.

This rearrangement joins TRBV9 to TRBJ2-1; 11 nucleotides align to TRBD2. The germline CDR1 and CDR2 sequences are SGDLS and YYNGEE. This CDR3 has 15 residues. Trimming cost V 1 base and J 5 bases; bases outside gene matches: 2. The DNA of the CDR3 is TGTGCCAGCAGCGTAAGACTAGCGGGGCACAATGAGCAGTTCTTC. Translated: CASSVRLAGHNEQFF.

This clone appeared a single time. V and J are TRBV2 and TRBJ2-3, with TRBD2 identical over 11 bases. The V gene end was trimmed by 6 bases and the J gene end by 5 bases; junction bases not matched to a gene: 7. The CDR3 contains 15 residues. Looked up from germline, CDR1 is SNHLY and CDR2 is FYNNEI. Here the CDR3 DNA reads TGTGCCAGCAGGCCCGGGACTAGCGGTAGAGATACGCAGTATTTT. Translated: CASRPGTSGRDTQYF.

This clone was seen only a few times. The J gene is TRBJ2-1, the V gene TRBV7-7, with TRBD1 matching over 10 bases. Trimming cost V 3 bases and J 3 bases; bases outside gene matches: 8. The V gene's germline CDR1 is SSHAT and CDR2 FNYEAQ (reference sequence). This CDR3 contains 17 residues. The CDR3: CASSFRDRGQLYNEQFF. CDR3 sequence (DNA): TGTGCCAGCAGCTTTCGAGACAGGGGGCAACTCTACAATGAGCAGTTCTTC.

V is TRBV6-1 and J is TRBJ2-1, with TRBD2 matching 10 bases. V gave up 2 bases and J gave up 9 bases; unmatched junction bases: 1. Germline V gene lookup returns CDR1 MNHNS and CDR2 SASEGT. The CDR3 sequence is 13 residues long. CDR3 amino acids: CASSELAGVEQFF. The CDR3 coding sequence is TGTGCCAGCAGTGAACTAGCGGGAGTTGAGCAGTTCTTC.

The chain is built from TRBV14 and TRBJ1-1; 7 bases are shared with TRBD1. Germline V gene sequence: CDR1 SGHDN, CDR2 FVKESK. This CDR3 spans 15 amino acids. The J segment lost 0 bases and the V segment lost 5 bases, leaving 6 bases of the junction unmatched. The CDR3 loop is CASSTSGQMNTEAFF. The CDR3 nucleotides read TGTGCCAGCAGCACCTCGGGACAGATGAACACTGAAGCTTTCTTT.

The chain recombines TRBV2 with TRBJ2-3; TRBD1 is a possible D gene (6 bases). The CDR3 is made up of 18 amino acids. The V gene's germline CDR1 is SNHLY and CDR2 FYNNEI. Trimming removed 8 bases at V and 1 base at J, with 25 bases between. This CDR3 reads CASFAVQIKEGGTDTQYF. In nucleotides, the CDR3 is TGTGCCAGCTTCGCGGTGCAAATAAAAGAGGGGGGCACAGATACGCAGTATTTT.